Reported below is one TCR beta chain. This CDR3 has 15 amino acids. After removal of 4 bases from V and 6 bases from J, the junction contained 4 bases not matched to a gene. Germline V gene sequence: CDR1 SGHRS, CDR2 YFSETQ. The repertoire was sequenced with immunoSEQ multiplex PCR; TCRdb's copy has only in-frame clones and lacks some. The sample records 130,000 to 150,000 clones, 70% to 90% being singletons. This sample was taken from a study of T cell responses to AZD1222 COVID-19 vaccine. This sequence joins TRBV5-1 and TRBJ2-2; 12 bases match TRBD1. This receptor was taken from an adult who received the AZD1222 COVID-19 vaccine. Source: peripheral blood, taken 28 days after the second AZD1222 dose. The CDR3 DNA reads TGCGCCAGCAGCCGCGGGACAGGGGGCCCCGGGGAGCTGTTTTTT. This encodes CASSRGTGGPGELFF.